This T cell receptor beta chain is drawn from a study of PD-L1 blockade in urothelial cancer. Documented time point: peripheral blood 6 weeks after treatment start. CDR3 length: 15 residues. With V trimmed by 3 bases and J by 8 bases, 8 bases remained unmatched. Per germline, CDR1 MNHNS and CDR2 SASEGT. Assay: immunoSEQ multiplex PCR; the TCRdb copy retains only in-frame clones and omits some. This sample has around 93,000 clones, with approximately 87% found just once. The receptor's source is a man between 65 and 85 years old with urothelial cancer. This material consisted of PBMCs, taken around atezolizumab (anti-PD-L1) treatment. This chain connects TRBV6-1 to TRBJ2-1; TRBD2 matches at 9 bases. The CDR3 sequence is CASSEVKAGGHEQFF. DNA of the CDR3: TGTGCCAGCAGTGAGGTCAAAGCGGGGGGCCATGAGCAGTTCTTC.